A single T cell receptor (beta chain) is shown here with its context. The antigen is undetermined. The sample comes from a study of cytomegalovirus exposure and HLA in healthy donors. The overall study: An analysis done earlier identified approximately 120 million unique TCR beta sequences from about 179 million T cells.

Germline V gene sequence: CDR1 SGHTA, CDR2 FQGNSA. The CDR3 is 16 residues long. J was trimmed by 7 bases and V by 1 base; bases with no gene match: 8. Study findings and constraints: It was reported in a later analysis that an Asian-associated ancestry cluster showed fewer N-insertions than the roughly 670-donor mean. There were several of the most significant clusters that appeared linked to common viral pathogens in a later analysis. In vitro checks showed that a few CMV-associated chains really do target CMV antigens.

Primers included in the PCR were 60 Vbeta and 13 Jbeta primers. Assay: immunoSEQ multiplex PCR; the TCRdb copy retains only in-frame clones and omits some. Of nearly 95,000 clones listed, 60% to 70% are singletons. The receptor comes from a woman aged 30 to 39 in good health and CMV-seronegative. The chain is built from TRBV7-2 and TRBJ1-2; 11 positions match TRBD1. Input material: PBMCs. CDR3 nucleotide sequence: TGTGCCAGCAGCTTAGTTGCCGGACAGGGGGCAGGTGGCTACACCTTC. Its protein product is CASSLVAGQGAGGYTF.